The clone carrying this TCR beta chain was counted only a few times. Its specificity is unknown. Germline loops: CDR1 MDHEN, CDR2 SYDVKM. V was shortened by 2 bases and J by 4 bases, with 18 bases between the two germline ends. CDR3 length: 16 residues. The data were taken from a study of cytomegalovirus exposure and HLA in healthy donors. Primers for the PCR totalled 60 Vbeta and 13 Jbeta. Sequencing used immunoSEQ multiplex PCR; TCRdb keeps in-frame clones, though not all of them. The table records some 120,000 clones, about 10% of them present only once. General study findings and limits: The listing of 150 to 200 TCR beta chains classed them as cytomegalovirus-associated.

The chain carries TRBV28 and TRBJ2-7; D perhaps matches TRBD2 (5 bases). This sequence originates from a woman aged 18-29 years in good health and CMV-seropositive. Sequencing was done on a sample of PBMCs. DNA for the CDR3: TGTGCCAGCAGTTTAAGCCAGACACCCCGAGGGTACGAGCAGTACTTC. It specifies CASSLSQTPRGYEQYF.